The 32 T cell receptor beta chains below come from one sample, sequenced in a study of blood T cell repertoires in COVID-19. Sequenced by immunoSEQ multiplex PCR; TCRdb stores in-frame clones only, minus some. The table shows about 320,000 clones, with around 90% occurring only once. Sequenced: PBMCs or T cells enriched from blood (not recorded which). These receptors were obtained from a man between 25 and 39 years old who had recovered from COVID-19.

The chain carries TRBV11-2 and TRBJ2-7, with 9 bases fitting TRBD1. CDR3 length equals 14 residues. Germline CDR1 is SGHAT and CDR2 is FQNNGV. The J segment lost 4 bases and the V segment lost 5 bases, leaving 6 bases of the junction unmatched. CDR3 coding DNA: TGTGCCAGCAGCCCCGGGACAGGGTGGTACGAGCAGTACTTC. Protein product: CASSPGTGWYEQYF.

This clone was seen just once. Other DNA sequences in the sample encode the same CDR3. The chain links TRBV5-1 to TRBJ2-7; possibly TRBD1 for D (6 bases). Trimming stripped 0 bases from V and 0 bases from J, with 7 bases between. The CDR3 loop spans 14 amino acids. Germline V lookup: CDR1 SGHRS, CDR2 YFSETQ. This CDR3 is CASSLDRDSYEQYF. The CDR3 DNA sequence: TGCGCCAGCAGCTTGGACAGGGACTCCTACGAGCAGTACTTC. The full variable domain, its missing parts supplied by reference TRBV5-1 and TRBJ2-7, is KAGVTQTPRYLIKTRGQQVTLSCSPISGHRSVSWYQQTPGQGLQFLFEYFSETQRNKGNFPGRFSGRQFSNSRSEMNVSTLELGDSALYLCASSLDRDSYEQYFGPGTRLTVT.

The V and J genes are TRBV5-1 and TRBJ2-7; 7 positions agree with TRBD1. The CDR3 spans 13 residues. V was clipped by 2 bases and J by 6 bases; unmatched bases: 5. Per germline, CDR1 SGHRS and CDR2 YFSETQ. This chain's CDR3 is CASSFWTGAEQYF. In DNA, the CDR3 is TGCGCCAGCAGCTTCTGGACAGGTGCCGAGCAGTACTTC.

The rearrangement links TRBV10-1 to TRBJ2-3, with D perhaps matching TRBD1 (6 bases). V lost 0 bases, J lost 6 bases, and 19 bases lay in between. The CDR3 runs 17 residues. Germline lookup yields CDR1 WNHNN and CDR2 SYGVQD (reference sequence). CDR3 nucleotides: TGCGCCAGCAGTGAGTCGAGGGGGACGGGTTTGGTGGATACGCAGTATTTT. Translating it yields CASSESRGTGLVDTQYF.

The chain joins TRBV3-1 (or the pseudogene TRBV3-2) to TRBJ2-1; unclear D gene. The CDR3 has 18 residues. CDR1 and CDR2 from the germline V gene are LGHDT and YNNKEL (reference sequence). V was pared by 0 bases and J by 2 bases, with 17 bases between. The CDR3 region has the DNA TGTGCCAGCAGCCAAGATCAGGTTTCCCGAATACCCTACAATGAGCAGTTCTTC. Protein sequence: CASSQDQVSRIPYNEQFF.

This clone was detected a few times. The chain links TRBV5-1 to TRBJ1-4; D uncertain. The CDR3 is 13 residues long. V shed 3 bases and J shed 7 bases, with 10 bases lying between them. Germline values: CDR1 SGHRS, CDR2 YFSETQ. The CDR3 reads CASSSTGGEKLFF. CDR3 in DNA: TGCGCCAGCAGCTCGACGGGAGGTGAAAAACTGTTTTTT.

This clone was counted a single time. This sequence joins TRBV2 and TRBJ1-6; 7 bases map to TRBD1. After removal of 6 bases from V and 7 bases from J, the junction contained 6 bases not matched to a gene. Germline lookup yields CDR1 SNHLY and CDR2 FYNNEI. The CDR3 totals 14 residues. This chain's CDR3 is CASSRDSQNSPLHF. The DNA for the CDR3 is TGTGCCAGCAGCCGGGACAGTCAAAATTCACCCCTCCACTTT.

This chain joins TRBV5-1 and TRBJ2-1; 9 nucleotides line up with TRBD2. The V gene's germline CDR1 is SGHRS and CDR2 YFSETQ. The CDR3 covers 15 residues. The trim removed 0 bases at V and 6 bases at J, leaving 4 bases unmatched. The CDR3 DNA sequence: TGCGCCAGCAGCTTGGTGTTAGCGGGGGCCAATGAGCAGTTCTTC. Encoded protein: CASSLVLAGANEQFF.

The table lists this clone with a few counts. V and J are TRBV7-2 and TRBJ2-7; tentatively, D is TRBD2 (5 bases). The CDR3 totals 14 residues. Trimming cost V 2 bases and J 9 bases, with 17 bases left between them. The germline V gene has CDR1 SGHTA and CDR2 FQGNSA. CDR3 in amino acids: CASSLPRASRGQYF. In nucleotides, the CDR3 is TGTGCCAGCAGCTTACCCCGGGCCAGTCGGGGGCAGTACTTC.

The genes are TRBV19 and TRBJ2-7, with D perhaps matching TRBD1 (6 bases). This CDR3 has 16 residues. Trimming removed 1 base from V and 3 bases from J, with 16 bases in between. Germline V CDR1 and CDR2: LNHDA, SQIVND (reference sequence). The CDR3 nucleotides read TGTGCCAGTAGTATAGGCCACAGGGTGGAAAACTACGAGCAGTACTTC. Its protein product is CASSIGHRVENYEQYF.

The CDR3 reads CASRAGQGRNQPQHF. In DNA, the CDR3 is TGTGCCAGCAGGGCCGGACAGGGGAGAAATCAGCCCCAGCATTTT. This rearrangement joins TRBV2 to TRBJ1-5, with 9 bases identical to TRBD1. CDR3 length: 15 residues. The ends lost 6 bases at V and 4 bases at J; junction bases unmatched: 7. Germline V lookup: CDR1 SNHLY, CDR2 FYNNEI.

The chain couples TRBV11-2 to TRBJ1-6, with D possibly being TRBD1 (5 bases). Trimming shortened V by 2 bases and J by 7 bases, and 18 bases separated the two germline ends. CDR1 and CDR2 from the germline V gene are SGHAT and FQNNGV. This CDR3 spans 17 amino acids. In DNA form, the CDR3 reads TGTGCCAGCAGCTTATGGGGCGATGGGGAAAGGAATTCACCCCTCCACTTT. Amino acids: CASSLWGDGERNSPLHF.

This chain uses TRBV2 with TRBJ1-6, with 7 positions matching TRBD1. The CDR3 runs 13 residues. CDR1 SNHLY and CDR2 FYNNEI come from the germline V gene. After removal of 6 bases from V and 9 bases from J, the junction contained 5 bases not matched to a gene. The CDR3 sequence: CASSDRDGSPLHF. The CDR3, as DNA: TGTGCCAGCAGCGACAGGGACGGTTCACCCCTCCACTTT.

The chain's CDR3 is CASSSGRGRTGELFF. The DNA for the CDR3 is TGTGCCAGCAGTTCCGGCAGGGGAAGAACCGGGGAGCTGTTTTTT. The chain combines TRBV6-5 with TRBJ2-2; TRBD1 is a possible D gene (6 bases). V was pared by 4 bases and J by 5 bases, with 14 bases between. Germline lookup yields CDR1 MNHEY and CDR2 SVGAGI. CDR3 length equals 15 residues.

This clone has only a few counts. V and J are TRBV6-5 and TRBJ1-5, with D possibly TRBD1 on 6 matching bases. V lost 7 bases and J 1 base, leaving 8 bases between the germline ends. CDR1 is MNHEY, CDR2 SVGAGI, per germline. CDR3 size: 13 residues. The CDR3 bases are TGTGCCAGCACAGGGGACAGCAATCAGCCCCAGCATTTT. Translation gives CASTGDSNQPQHF.

The chain uses TRBV6-5 and TRBJ2-7, with TRBD1 matching 8 bases. CDR1 and CDR2 (germline): MNHEY, SVGAGI. The CDR3 spans 16 residues. Trimming took 0 bases from V and 3 from J; bases not matched to a gene: 7. The CDR3: CASSYSTGEIYYEQYF. CDR3 nucleotides: TGTGCCAGCAGTTACTCGACAGGGGAGATTTACTACGAGCAGTACTTC.

The chain links TRBV5-4 to TRBJ2-6; D perhaps matches TRBD2 (5 bases). The V gene lost 0 bases and the J gene lost 4 bases, with 11 bases spanning the gap. CDR1 is SGHNT, CDR2 YYREEE, per germline (reference sequence). The CDR3 is made up of 16 amino acids. CDR3: CASSLGGPSGANVLTF. The CDR3 DNA follows: TGTGCCAGCAGCTTGGGAGGGCCATCCGGGGCCAACGTCCTGACTTTC. Drawing the rest from reference TRBV5-4 and TRBJ2-6, the complete variable domain is ETGVTQSPTHLIKTRGQQVTLRCSSQSGHNTVSWYQQALGQGPQFIFQYYREEENGRGNFPPRFSGLQFPNYSSELNVNALELDDSALYLCASSLGGPSGANVLTFGAGSRLTVL.

The chain recombines TRBV11-2 with TRBJ2-3, with 10 bases identical to TRBD2. CDR3 length equals 19 residues. Losses at the gene ends were 2 bases for V and 6 bases for J; bases not matched to a gene: 17. Germline CDR1 and CDR2: SGHAT and FQNNGV. CDR3 DNA sequence: TGTGCCAGCAGCTTAACCCGTGTAGGGCTAGCGGGGGTCCCGGATACGCAGTATTTT. This codes for CASSLTRVGLAGVPDTQYF.

The genes are TRBV5-5 and TRBJ2-7, with TRBD1 matching 7 bases. The CDR3 covers 15 residues. CDR1 and CDR2 from the germline V gene are SGHKS and YYEKEE (reference sequence). J was trimmed by 2 bases and V by 1 base; bases with no gene match: 6. DNA for the CDR3: TGTGCCAGCAGCTTGTCCGGGACAGTGACCTACGAGCAGTACTTC. It yields the protein CASSLSGTVTYEQYF.

The rearrangement links TRBV5-4 to TRBJ1-6, with D possibly TRBD1 on 5 matching bases. This CDR3 spans 15 amino acids. Germline V gives CDR1 SGHNT, CDR2 YYREEE (reference sequence). V was clipped by 0 bases and J by 5 bases, with 9 bases between them. The CDR3 bases are TGTGCCAGCAGCTTGGTGGGGCAGCATAATTCACCCCTCCACTTT. It encodes CASSLVGQHNSPLHF.

This chain links TRBV7-9 with TRBJ1-5; D call uncertain. V was cut by 4 bases and J by 9 bases, with 13 bases left in between. This CDR3 is 13 amino acids long. CDR1 and CDR2 (germline): SEHNR, FQNEAQ (reference sequence). CDR3 region: CASSSYKPGPQHF. The CDR3 nucleotides read TGTGCCAGCAGCTCCTATAAACCTGGGCCCCAGCATTTT.

The chain couples TRBV7-6 to TRBJ2-5, with 15 bases lining up with TRBD2. The CDR3 loop spans 19 amino acids. V trimming: 3 bases; J trimming: 0 bases; junction bases outside the gene matches: 8. Germline V lookup: CDR1 SGHVS, CDR2 FNYEAQ. The CDR3 spells CASSLGTSGGTGYQETQYF. CDR3 bases: TGTGCCAGCAGCTTGGGGACTAGCGGGGGGACCGGGTACCAAGAGACCCAGTACTTC.

The chain carries TRBV6-5 and TRBJ1-1; D remains ambiguous. The CDR3 contains 14 residues. Looked up from germline, CDR1 is MNHEY and CDR2 is SVGAGI. V lost 6 bases and J lost 5, with 16 bases in between. Here the CDR3 reads CASSWAGVGTEAFF. CDR3 bases: TGTGCCAGCAGCTGGGCGGGAGTAGGTACTGAAGCTTTCTTT.

This chain connects TRBV24-1 to TRBJ2-2; 12 bases are a match to TRBD2. Germline values: CDR1 KGHDR, CDR2 SFDVKD. J gave up 7 bases and V 7 bases, and 3 bases lay outside the gene matches. The CDR3 has 14 residues. CDR3 protein: CATRPGLAGGELFF. CDR3 coding DNA: TGTGCCACCAGGCCGGGACTAGCGGGCGGGGAGCTGTTTTTT.

This chain links TRBV4-1 with TRBJ2-1; the D gene is possibly TRBD2 (6 bases). V was trimmed by 4 bases and J by 3 bases, leaving 10 bases between them. The CDR3 is made up of 14 amino acids. Germline V gene sequence: CDR1 MGHRA, CDR2 YSYEKL. The CDR3 region has the DNA TGCGCCAGCAGCCCCCGGGGGAACTACAATGAGCAGTTCTTC. This codes for CASSPRGNYNEQFF.

The table lists this clone with a count of one. The rearrangement links TRBV2 to TRBJ2-3; D perhaps matches TRBD2 (6 bases). The CDR3 is 17 amino acids. Germline V gives CDR1 SNHLY, CDR2 FYNNEI. Trimming pared 4 bases from V and 4 bases from J, leaving 21 bases between. As DNA, the CDR3 is TGTGCCAGCAGTGGGTTGCGGGGTCCTCCCTTGGCAGATACGCAGTATTTT. Its translation is CASSGLRGPPLADTQYF.

This clone was found a few times. V gene TRBV11-2 combines with J gene TRBJ2-2, with D perhaps matching TRBD1 (5 bases). Germline V CDR1 and CDR2: SGHAT, FQNNGV. CDR3 length: 13 amino acids. Trimming shortened V by 5 bases and J by 3 bases, and 7 bases separated the two germline ends. The CDR3 here is CASSQGDTGELFF. Here the CDR3 DNA reads TGTGCCAGCAGCCAAGGGGACACCGGGGAGCTGTTTTTT. Full variable domain (rest looked up from reference TRBV11-2 and TRBJ2-2): EAGVAQSPRYKIIEKRQSVAFWCNPISGHATLYWYQQILGQGPKLLIQFQNNGVVDDSQLPKDRFSAERLKGVDSTLKIQPAKLEDSAVYLCASSQGDTGELFFGEGSRLTVL.

The chain has TRBV28 and TRBJ1-5; weak D call: TRBD1 (5 bases). Germline V gives CDR1 MDHEN, CDR2 SYDVKM. CDR3 size: 15 residues. Between the trimmed V and J ends, which lost 3 bases and 1 base, there was a span of 10 bases. CDR3 in DNA: TGTGCCAGCAGTTTTGGACAAATGAGCAATCAGCCCCAGCATTTT. This encodes CASSFGQMSNQPQHF.

The chain joins TRBV7-8 to TRBJ1-6; 7 bases are shared with TRBD1. CDR3 length: 16 amino acids. Unmatched junction bases numbered 4, after V lost 5 bases and J lost 0 bases. Germline V gives CDR1 SGHVS, CDR2 FQNEAQ. The CDR3 is CASSGRQGSYNSPLHF. The CDR3, as DNA: TGTGCCAGCAGCGGGCGACAGGGCTCCTATAATTCACCCCTCCACTTT.

The chain joins TRBV5-1 to TRBJ1-2, with D possibly TRBD1 on 6 matching bases. CDR1 and CDR2 from the germline V gene are SGHRS and YFSETQ. The CDR3 sequence is 11 residues long. The V and J ends lost 3 bases and 6 bases respectively, with 6 bases between them. Here the CDR3 DNA reads TGCGCCAGCAGCTCAGGGGATGGCTACACCTTC. Its protein product is CASSSGDGYTF. Based on the CDR3 plus reference TRBV5-1 and TRBJ1-2, the full variable domain is KAGVTQTPRYLIKTRGQQVTLSCSPISGHRSVSWYQQTPGQGLQFLFEYFSETQRNKGNFPGRFSGRQFSNSRSEMNVSTLELGDSALYLCASSSGDGYTFGSGTRLTVV.

The chain couples TRBV16 to TRBJ1-2; 10 bases are a match to TRBD1. Unmatched junction bases numbered 1, after V lost 2 bases and J lost 7 bases. This CDR3 is 13 amino acids long. Germline CDR1 is KGHSY and CDR2 is FQNENV. CDR3 bases: TGTGCCAGCAGCCAAGGGACAGGGGTTGGCTACACCTTC. Its protein product is CASSQGTGVGYTF.

Here the CDR3 DNA reads TGTGCCAGCAGTTTAACAGTCCCTCAAGAGACCCAGTACTTC. Its translation is CASSLTVPQETQYF. The chain links TRBV6-5 to TRBJ2-5; D remains unclear. CDR1 and CDR2 (germline): MNHEY, SVGAGI. The CDR3 runs 14 residues. Trimming left V 4 bases short and J 2 bases short, with 11 bases between.